This entry concerns a single T cell receptor beta chain. Its antigen is still unknown. Relative to the germline gene, one junction end is altered; a read error may explain this. The authors isolated CD4+ T cells after about 10 days of culture. The vaccine given was either BNT162b2 or mRNA-1273, in two doses. The data originate from a study of vaccination effects on CD4 cells after COVID-19. The CDR3 consists of 13 residues. Germline values: CDR1 LGHDT, CDR2 YNNKEL (reference sequence). The table came from immunoSEQ multiplex PCR; TCRdb's copy has only in-frame clones and leaves some out. Of about 47,000 clones listed, approximately 70% are singletons.

The receptor comes from a human donor who received a COVID-19 vaccine. V and J are TRBV3-1 (or the pseudogene TRBV3-2) and TRBJ2-1; D not resolved. Sequenced here: CD4+ T cells from PBMCs cultured without peptide, sampled after COVID-19 vaccination. The CDR3 nucleotides read TGTGCCAGCAGCCAGGGTGCCTATAATGAGCAGTTCTTC. This codes for CASSQGAYNEQFF.